Below, 32 T cell receptor beta chains from the same sample are listed, as sequenced in a study of CD8+ T cells in alopecia areata. RNA was isolated and reverse transcribed to cDNA, the sequencing template. Method: immunoSEQ multiplex PCR; TCRdb's copy keeps in-frame clones and lacks some. The sample includes fewer than 250,000 clones, more than 55% of them seen just once. As for treatment: oral pan-JAK inhibitor, 5-10 mg twice daily. The material sequenced was CD4+ T cells sorted from blood, taken around week 50, from a patient treated with tofacitinib. The receptors come from a human donor with alopecia areata.

Only a few counts were recorded for this clone. The chain recombines TRBV5-4 with TRBJ2-3, with D unclear. The CDR3 sequence is 13 residues long. Trimming shortened V by 5 bases and J by 0 bases, and 7 bases separated the two germline ends. Germline-derived CDR1 and CDR2 are SGHNT and YYREEE (reference sequence). The CDR3 nucleotides are TGTGCCAGCAGTCCACTAAGCACAGATACGCAGTATTTT. It is translated as CASSPLSTDTQYF.

There are a few counts of this clone. The V call is TRBV4-3, the J call TRBJ2-5; possibly TRBD2 for D (5 bases). Trimming took 0 bases from V and 2 from J, leaving 10 bases between them. The CDR3 is 15 residues long. Germline V CDR1 and CDR2: LGHNA, YSLEER. The CDR3 protein is CASSQEIGVQETQYF. CDR3 DNA sequence: TGCGCCAGCAGCCAAGAAATCGGGGTTCAAGAGACCCAGTACTTC.

As DNA, the CDR3 is TGTGCCAGCAGTGACCCCTGGACAGAGTGGGGACGCTACACCTTC. Translating it yields CASSDPWTEWGRYTF. The rearrangement uses TRBV25-1 and TRBJ1-2; maybe TRBD1 (6 bases). The CDR3 is 15 amino acids. V dropped 3 bases and J dropped 9 bases, with 20 bases sitting between them. Germline CDR1 MGHDK, CDR2 SYGVNS.

The chain uses TRBV15 and TRBJ1-2; D is ambiguous. The CDR3 is 15 residues long. V lost 2 bases and J lost 2, with 12 bases in between. The germline CDR1 and CDR2 sequences are LNHNV and YYDKDF (reference sequence). CDR3: CATSRRPISNYGYTF. In nucleotides, the CDR3 is TGTGCCACCAGCAGAAGACCTATATCGAACTATGGCTACACCTTC.

The chain uses TRBV25-1 and TRBJ1-2; D unresolved. The germline gives CDR1 MGHDK, CDR2 SYGVNS. Trimming shortened V by 4 bases and J by 1 base, and 13 bases separated the two germline ends. The CDR3 spans 15 residues. CDR3 DNA sequence: TGTGCCAGCAGTGGGCCCCCCGGCAGTAACTATGGCTACACCTTC. Its translation: CASSGPPGSNYGYTF.

The rearrangement joins TRBV29-1 to TRBJ1-4; no definite D call. Germline CDR1 and CDR2: SQVTM and ANQGSEA. This CDR3 is built from 12 residues. V lost 7 bases and J lost 4, with 10 bases in between. CDR3 sequence: CSAAENNEKLFF. CDR3 DNA sequence: TGCAGCGCCGCCGAAAATAATGAAAAACTGTTTTTT.

The chain combines TRBV15 with TRBJ1-2; 7 bases match TRBD1. Per the germline V gene, CDR1 is LNHNV and CDR2 is YYDKDF (reference sequence). The CDR3 runs to 15 residues. V lost 0 bases, J lost 5 bases, and 6 bases stayed unmatched. This CDR3 is CATSRDQQGQYGYTF. CDR3 nucleotide sequence: TGTGCCACCAGCAGAGATCAACAGGGGCAGTATGGCTACACCTTC.

J is TRBJ1-2 and V is TRBV7-6; 9 bases are shared with TRBD1. Trimming removed 5 bases from V and 2 bases from J; junction bases left unmatched: 12. The CDR3 is 17 residues long. CDR1 and CDR2 from the germline V gene are SGHVS and FNYEAQ. CDR3 in amino acids: CASSQTSTGGANYGYTF. The CDR3, as DNA: TGTGCCAGCAGCCAAACCTCAACAGGGGGCGCCAACTATGGCTACACCTTC.

In DNA form, the CDR3 reads TGCGCCAGCTCAGGACAGGGGATACAAGAGACCCAGTACTTC. Protein product: CASSGQGIQETQYF. The rearrangement joins TRBV5-1 to TRBJ2-5; 9 nucleotides line up with TRBD1. This CDR3 region has 14 residues. V shed 7 bases, J shed 2 bases, and the junction held 6 bases outside the gene matches. CDR1 and CDR2 (germline): SGHRS, YFSETQ.

The chain recombines TRBV7-2 with TRBJ2-5; weak D call: TRBD1 (6 bases). Germline CDR1 and CDR2: SGHTA and FQGNSA. The length of the CDR3 is 14 residues. Trimming took off 4 bases at V and 4 bases at J, with 13 bases between the two ends. The CDR3 bases are TGTGCCAGCAGCTCACCTGACAGGCTAGAGACCCAGTACTTC. Amino acid sequence: CASSSPDRLETQYF.

J is TRBJ2-1 and V is TRBV30, with a weak D call TRBD1 (6 bases). The CDR3 extends over 15 amino acids. V lost 3 bases to trimming and J lost 2 bases, with 14 bases between them. Germline V gene lookup returns CDR1 GTSNPN and CDR2 SVGIG (reference sequence). The chain's CDR3 is CAWREQGFPYNEQFF. For the CDR3, the DNA is TGTGCCTGGAGGGAACAGGGTTTTCCCTACAATGAGCAGTTCTTC.

This chain joins TRBV4-3 and TRBJ2-2, with 8 bases identical to TRBD2. Germline CDR1 LGHNA, CDR2 YSLEER. The V and J ends lost 8 bases and 0 bases, in that order; junction bases with no gene match: 5. The CDR3 contains 15 residues. The CDR3 is CASRSGESNTGELFF. The CDR3 DNA reads TGCGCCAGCCGTAGCGGGGAGTCGAACACCGGGGAGCTGTTTTTT.

This clone was counted a few times. The J gene is TRBJ1-1, the V gene TRBV29-1; 8 bases line up with TRBD1. Germline loops: CDR1 SQVTM, CDR2 ANQGSEA. Losses at the gene ends were 6 bases for V and 9 bases for J; bases not matched to a gene: 9. The CDR3 has 12 residues. For the CDR3, the DNA is TGCAGCGTCGAGAGGACAGGGCTTCAAGCTTTCTTT. This codes for CSVERTGLQAFF.

This chain joins TRBV2 and TRBJ1-5; a weak D match, TRBD1 (6 bases). V lost 5 bases and J 1 base, leaving 9 bases between the germline ends. CDR3 length equals 14 residues. Germline V lookup: CDR1 SNHLY, CDR2 FYNNEI. DNA of the CDR3: TGTGCCAGCAGTCAAGGGGGGAGCAATCAGCCCCAGCATTTT. Its protein is CASSQGGSNQPQHF.

The chain couples TRBV29-1 to TRBJ2-3, with D perhaps TRBD2 (5 bases). The CDR3 is 13 residues long. CDR1 and CDR2 from the germline V gene are SQVTM and ANQGSEA. The ends were cut back, 6 bases at V and 2 bases at J, with 12 bases in the middle. This CDR3 reads CSVNRLATDTQYF. In nucleotides, the CDR3 is TGCAGCGTAAACCGGCTAGCCACAGATACGCAGTATTTT.

V is TRBV7-3 and J is TRBJ2-5; no definite D call. The CDR3 has 13 amino acids. V gave up 0 bases and J gave up 0 bases, with 2 bases separating them. Germline CDR1 reads SGHTA; CDR2 reads FQGTGA. The CDR3 nucleotides are TGTGCCAGCAGCTTAACGTACCAAGAGACCCAGTACTTC. Its translation: CASSLTYQETQYF.

To note about this clone: A junction end diverges from the germline sequence, so it may reflect a read error. The chain recombines TRBV6-5 with TRBJ2-3, with 7 nucleotides matching TRBD1. The CDR3 is made up of 13 amino acids. The germline gives CDR1 MNHEY, CDR2 SVGAGI. The CDR3 region is CACRGSGTDTQYF. CDR3 coding DNA: TGTGCCTGCAGGGGGTCGGGCACAGATACGCAGTATTTT.

The chain is built from TRBV9 and TRBJ2-3; the match to TRBD1 covers 7 bases. There are 14 residues in the CDR3. The trim removed 3 bases at V and 1 base at J, leaving 2 bases unmatched. Germline loops: CDR1 SGDLS, CDR2 YYNGEE. This CDR3 reads CASSEGQRTDTQYF. The CDR3 coding sequence is TGTGCCAGCAGCGAGGGACAGCGCACAGATACGCAGTATTTT.

The rearrangement uses TRBV29-1 and TRBJ2-7; tentative D call: TRBD1 (5 bases). CDR3 length equals 13 residues. Germline CDR1 reads SQVTM; CDR2 reads ANQGSEA. V was shortened by 0 bases and J by 3 bases, with 9 bases between the two germline ends. The CDR3 reads CSVEDPGIYEQYF. In DNA form, the CDR3 reads TGCAGCGTTGAAGATCCAGGGATCTACGAGCAGTACTTC.

The J gene is TRBJ1-4, the V gene TRBV5-1; TRBD1 matches at 8 bases. The trim removed 3 bases at V and 7 bases at J, leaving 8 bases unmatched. The CDR3 contains 15 residues. Germline CDR1 reads SGHRS; CDR2 reads YFSETQ. The CDR3: CASSSDRGFGEKLFF. The DNA for the CDR3 is TGCGCCAGCAGCTCCGACAGGGGTTTCGGTGAAAAACTGTTTTTT.

The V and J genes are TRBV19 and TRBJ2-1; a possible D gene is TRBD2 (6 bases). Trimming left V 5 bases short and J 0 bases short, with 8 bases between. The CDR3 is 14 amino acids. CDR1 is LNHDA and CDR2 is SQIVND in the germline V gene (reference sequence). This CDR3 is CASSAGGSYNEQFF. The CDR3 coding sequence is TGTGCCAGTAGTGCCGGGGGCTCCTACAATGAGCAGTTCTTC.

This chain joins TRBV6-5 and TRBJ1-1, with D unclear. The CDR3 extends over 14 amino acids. V was trimmed by 0 bases and J by 1 base, leaving 6 bases between them. Germline CDR1 reads MNHEY; CDR2 reads SVGAGI. This chain's CDR3 is CASSYSAENTEAFF. CDR3 coding DNA: TGTGCCAGCAGTTACTCGGCGGAGAACACTGAAGCTTTCTTT.

The J gene is TRBJ2-2, the V gene TRBV5-1, with D tentatively TRBD1 (5 bases). This CDR3 has 16 residues. In germline, CDR1 is SGHRS, CDR2 YFSETQ. Trimming pared 4 bases from V and 0 bases from J, leaving 13 bases between. CDR3 sequence reads: CASSRDGQSNTGELFF. DNA of the CDR3: TGCGCCAGCAGCCGCGACGGACAATCGAACACCGGGGAGCTGTTTTTT.

The chain combines TRBV30 with TRBJ1-6; D unclear. Germline values: CDR1 GTSNPN, CDR2 SVGIG (reference sequence). The length of the CDR3 is 13 residues. V was cut by 3 bases and J by 5 bases, with 8 bases left in between. In DNA, the CDR3 is TGTGCCTGGAGAGTCTTGGATAATTCACCCCTCCACTTT. Amino acids: CAWRVLDNSPLHF.

The chain carries TRBV29-1 and TRBJ2-1; TRBD2 might be the D (5 bases). In germline, CDR1 is SQVTM, CDR2 ANQGSEA. This CDR3 has 14 residues. Trimming shortened V by 7 bases and J by 0 bases, and 13 bases separated the two germline ends. The CDR3, as DNA: TGCAGCGCCGGACTCTCAAGCTCCTACAATGAGCAGTTCTTC. It is translated as CSAGLSSSYNEQFF.

V usage is TRBV29-1 and J usage is TRBJ1-2; D not certain. This CDR3 comprises 13 residues. The germline gives CDR1 SQVTM, CDR2 ANQGSEA. V was clipped by 1 base and J by 4 bases, with 10 bases between them. The CDR3 protein is CSVEGGQTYGYTF. CDR3 coding DNA: TGCAGCGTTGAAGGTGGGCAAACCTATGGCTACACCTTC. Supplemented by reference TRBV29-1 and TRBJ1-2, the full variable domain reads SAVISQKPSRDICQRGTSLTIQCQVDSQVTMMFWYRQQPGQSLTLIATANQGSEATYESGFVIDKFPISRPNLTFSTLTVSNMSPEDSSIYLCSVEGGQTYGYTFGSGTRLTVV.

This rearrangement joins TRBV29-1 to TRBJ1-2; unclear D gene. Germline V lookup: CDR1 SQVTM, CDR2 ANQGSEA. The CDR3 length is 12 residues. The DNA of the CDR3 is TGCAGTGCCTCGAGCCTTAACTATGGCTACACCTTC. Protein: CSASSLNYGYTF.

V and J are TRBV30 and TRBJ1-1; D remains ambiguous. CDR3 size: 11 residues. CDR1 GTSNPN and CDR2 SVGIG come from the germline V gene (reference sequence). The germline V and J ends were trimmed by 7 bases and 6 bases, with 12 bases remaining between them. CDR3 region: CASIIRAEAFF. The CDR3 DNA reads as TGTGCCTCAATTATTAGAGCTGAAGCTTTCTTT.

The chain joins TRBV6-5 to TRBJ1-5; D is unresolved. Between the trimmed V and J ends, which lost 5 bases and 6 bases, there was a span of 14 bases. Germline V gene data show CDR1 as MNHEY and CDR2 as SVGAGI. The CDR3 is made up of 14 amino acids. CDR3 amino acids: CASSPASAGQPQHF. In nucleotides, the CDR3 is TGTGCCAGCAGTCCCGCTTCGGCGGGTCAGCCCCAGCATTTT.

The chain links TRBV6-6 to TRBJ2-5, with D perhaps matching TRBD1 or TRBD2 (6 bases each). From germline, CDR1 is MNHNY and CDR2 SVGAGI (reference sequence). The germline V and J ends were trimmed by 2 bases and 2 bases, with 15 bases remaining between them. The CDR3 is 16 amino acids. The chain's CDR3 is CASSYGSGAGQETQYF. Here the CDR3 DNA reads TGTGCCAGCAGTTACGGTTCGGGGGCGGGGCAAGAGACCCAGTACTTC.

V usage is TRBV29-1 and J usage is TRBJ1-2, with a possible D match to TRBD1 (5 bases). The CDR3 contains 14 residues. With 2 bases removed from V and 6 bases from J, the gap between germline ends came to 16 bases. Germline V lookup: CDR1 SQVTM, CDR2 ANQGSEA. CDR3 DNA sequence: TGCAGCGTTGAAAATTGGGGCAGCTTGGATGGCTACACCTTC. It translates to CSVENWGSLDGYTF.

The V and J genes are TRBV20-1 and TRBJ1-2; D not certain. The CDR3 has 11 amino acids. Trimming pared 3 bases from V and 8 bases from J, leaving 10 bases between. CDR1 is DFQATT, CDR2 SNEGSKA, per germline (reference sequence). The CDR3 DNA sequence: TGCAGTGCTAGCGCGAATCCCGGCTACACCTTC. This gives the protein CSASANPGYTF.